This T cell receptor beta chain is drawn from a study of T cell responses to AZD1222 COVID-19 vaccine. Timing groups of about 4 and about 12 weeks for second doses were pooled. CDR3 length equals 16 residues. Germline trimming cut 4 bases from V and 4 bases from J; bases unmatched to any gene: 5. Germline CDR1 reads SGHRS; CDR2 reads YFSETQ. Study-wide findings and caveats: Donors were mostly white British, more females; clonal diversity possibly underestimated. Spike-specific TCR breadth rose after two AZD1222 doses, and depth rose as well.

The table came from immunoSEQ multiplex PCR; TCRdb's copy has only in-frame clones and leaves some out. The table shows tens of thousands of clones, with roughly nine tenths occurring only once. For this clone: The antigen is not known.

The sample in question was peripheral blood, obtained 28 days after the second AZD1222 dose. The chain has TRBV5-1 and TRBJ2-3; 14 nucleotides align to TRBD2. This sequence was found in an adult who received the AZD1222 COVID-19 vaccine. CDR3 sequence (DNA): TGCGCCAGCAGCGCAGGACTAGCGGGGGGCCCAGATACGCAGTATTTT. It yields the protein CASSAGLAGGPDTQYF. Looking up the rest from reference TRBV5-1 and TRBJ2-3 gives the full variable domain: KAGVTQTPRYLIKTRGQQVTLSCSPISGHRSVSWYQQTPGQGLQFLFEYFSETQRNKGNFPGRFSGRQFSNSRSEMNVSTLELGDSALYLCASSAGLAGGPDTQYFGPGTRLTVL.